This T cell receptor (beta chain) is drawn from a study of blood T cell repertoires in COVID-19. Study-level background: Specimens from acute and convalescent COVID-19 originated in the United States, Italy and Spain.

The authors' processing: For nucleated cells, counts were estimated from reference gene primer amplification. The protocol was immunoSEQ multiplex PCR, while the TCRdb copy is restricted to in-frame clones and leaves out a portion. V and J calls and clone size are copied from that table; D and trimming were computed from the DNA. There are roughly 170,000 clones in the sample; under 90% occur only once, and more than 10% lies in the top ten. The germline CDR1 and CDR2 sequences are LGHDT and YNNKEL (reference sequence). The V and J ends lost 3 bases and 6 bases respectively, with 6 bases between them. This CDR3 spans 12 amino acids. Recovery among Cohort 3 donors was established by two negative PCRs, clearance, or symptom resolution.

This receptor was taken from a man aged 50-60 years who had recovered from COVID-19. The chain is built from TRBV3-1 (or the pseudogene TRBV3-2) and TRBJ2-1; D is unresolved. Material for sequencing was PBMCs or T cells enriched from blood (not recorded which). The CDR3 reads CASSQSANEQFF. In DNA, the CDR3 is TGTGCCAGCAGCCAGAGCGCCAATGAGCAGTTCTTC.